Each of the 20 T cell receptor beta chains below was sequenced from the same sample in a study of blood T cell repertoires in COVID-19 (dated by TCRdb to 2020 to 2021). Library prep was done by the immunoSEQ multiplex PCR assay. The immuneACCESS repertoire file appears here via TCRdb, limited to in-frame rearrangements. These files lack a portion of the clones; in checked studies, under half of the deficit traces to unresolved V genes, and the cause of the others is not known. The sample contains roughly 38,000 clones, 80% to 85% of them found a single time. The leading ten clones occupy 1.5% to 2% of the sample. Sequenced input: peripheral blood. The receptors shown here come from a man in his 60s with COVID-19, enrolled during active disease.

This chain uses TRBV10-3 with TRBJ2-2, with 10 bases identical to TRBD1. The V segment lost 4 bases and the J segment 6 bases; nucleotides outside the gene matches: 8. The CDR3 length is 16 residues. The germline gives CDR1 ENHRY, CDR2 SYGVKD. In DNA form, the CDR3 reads TGTGCCATCAGTGGTCCGGGACAGGGGAGGGCCGGGGAGCTGTTTTTT. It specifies CAISGPGQGRAGELFF.

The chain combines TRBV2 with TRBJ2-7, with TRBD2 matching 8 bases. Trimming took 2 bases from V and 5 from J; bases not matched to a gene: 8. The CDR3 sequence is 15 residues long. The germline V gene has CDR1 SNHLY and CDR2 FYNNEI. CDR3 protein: CASSEIGGRRDEQYF. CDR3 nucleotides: TGTGCCAGCAGTGAAATTGGCGGGAGGCGGGACGAGCAGTACTTC.

Here the CDR3 reads CASSGGQRTDTQYF. The CDR3, as DNA: TGCGCCAGCAGCGGGGGACAGCGCACAGATACGCAGTATTTT. V and J are TRBV5-1 and TRBJ2-3; 7 bases fit TRBD1. CDR3 length: 14 amino acids. V shed 4 bases, J shed 1 base, and the junction held 3 bases outside the gene matches. Germline lookup yields CDR1 SGHRS and CDR2 YFSETQ.

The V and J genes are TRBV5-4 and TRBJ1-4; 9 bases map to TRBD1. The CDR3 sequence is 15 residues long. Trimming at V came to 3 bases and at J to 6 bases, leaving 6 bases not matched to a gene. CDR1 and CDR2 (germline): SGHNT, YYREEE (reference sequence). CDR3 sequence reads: CASSSQTGGYEKLFF. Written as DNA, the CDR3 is TGTGCCAGCAGCTCCCAGACAGGGGGATATGAAAAACTGTTTTTT.

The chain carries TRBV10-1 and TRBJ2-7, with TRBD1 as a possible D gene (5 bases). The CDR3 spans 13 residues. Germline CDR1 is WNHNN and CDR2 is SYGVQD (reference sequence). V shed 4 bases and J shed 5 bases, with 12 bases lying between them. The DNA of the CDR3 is TGCGCCAGCAGTGGAAGCAGGGTCAACGAGCAGTACTTC. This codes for CASSGSRVNEQYF.

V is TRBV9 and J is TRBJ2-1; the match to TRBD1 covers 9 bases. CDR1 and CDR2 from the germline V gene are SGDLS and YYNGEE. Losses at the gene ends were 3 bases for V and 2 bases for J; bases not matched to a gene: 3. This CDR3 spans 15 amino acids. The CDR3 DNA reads TGTGCCAGCAGCGCCGGGACAGGGACCTACAATGAGCAGTTCTTC. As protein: CASSAGTGTYNEQFF.

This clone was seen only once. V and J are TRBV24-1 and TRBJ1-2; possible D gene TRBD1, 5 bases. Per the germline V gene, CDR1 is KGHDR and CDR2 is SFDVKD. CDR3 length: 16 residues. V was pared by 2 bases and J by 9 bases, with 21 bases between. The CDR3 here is CATSDSTTNGGESYTF. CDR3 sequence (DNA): TGTGCCACCAGTGATTCCACAACCAACGGGGGGGAGAGCTACACCTTC.

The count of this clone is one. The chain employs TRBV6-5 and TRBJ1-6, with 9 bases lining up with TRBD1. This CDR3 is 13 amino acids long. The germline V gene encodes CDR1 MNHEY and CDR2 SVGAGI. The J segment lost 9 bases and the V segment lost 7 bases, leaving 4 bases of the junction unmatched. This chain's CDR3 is CASIKQGASPLHF. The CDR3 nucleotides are TGTGCCAGCATTAAACAGGGGGCTTCACCCCTCCACTTT.

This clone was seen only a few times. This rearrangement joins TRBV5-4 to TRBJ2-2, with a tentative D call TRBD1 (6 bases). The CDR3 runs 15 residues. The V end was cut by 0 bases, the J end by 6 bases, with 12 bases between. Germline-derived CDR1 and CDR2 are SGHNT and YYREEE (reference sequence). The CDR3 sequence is CASSLDTGLAGELFF. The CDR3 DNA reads TGTGCCAGCAGCTTGGATACAGGGTTGGCCGGGGAGCTGTTTTTT.

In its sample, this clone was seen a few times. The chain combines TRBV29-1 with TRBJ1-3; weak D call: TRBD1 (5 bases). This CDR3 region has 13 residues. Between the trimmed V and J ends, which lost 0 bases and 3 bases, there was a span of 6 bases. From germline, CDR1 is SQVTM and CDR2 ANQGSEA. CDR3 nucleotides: TGCAGCGTTGAAGAGGGACTTGGAAACACCATATATTTT. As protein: CSVEEGLGNTIYF.

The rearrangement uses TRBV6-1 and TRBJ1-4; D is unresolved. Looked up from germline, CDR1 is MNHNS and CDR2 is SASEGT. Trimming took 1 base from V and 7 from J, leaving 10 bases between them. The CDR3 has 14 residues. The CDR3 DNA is TGTGCCAGCAGTGAAGTTGGGCAGCTTGAAAAACTGTTTTTT. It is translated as CASSEVGQLEKLFF.

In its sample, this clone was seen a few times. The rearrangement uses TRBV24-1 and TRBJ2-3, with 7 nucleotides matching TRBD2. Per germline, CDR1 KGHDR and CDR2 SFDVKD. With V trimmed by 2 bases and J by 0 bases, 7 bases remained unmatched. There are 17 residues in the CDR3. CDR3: CATSDSRLAGSTDTQYF. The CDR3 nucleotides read TGTGCCACCAGTGATTCCCGACTAGCAGGGAGCACAGATACGCAGTATTTT.

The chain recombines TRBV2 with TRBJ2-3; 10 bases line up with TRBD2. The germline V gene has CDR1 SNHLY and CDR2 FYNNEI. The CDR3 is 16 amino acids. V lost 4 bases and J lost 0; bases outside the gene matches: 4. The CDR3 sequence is CASSVAGGFSTDTQYF. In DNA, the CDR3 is TGTGCCAGCAGTGTAGCGGGAGGTTTCAGCACAGATACGCAGTATTTT.

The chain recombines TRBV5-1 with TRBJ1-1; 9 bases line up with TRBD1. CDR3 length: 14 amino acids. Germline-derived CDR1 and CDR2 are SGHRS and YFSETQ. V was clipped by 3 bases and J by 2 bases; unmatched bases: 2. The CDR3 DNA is TGCGCCAGCAGCTGGACAGGGGATAACACTGAAGCTTTCTTT. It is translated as CASSWTGDNTEAFF.

CDR3: CASSLASAGNTIYF. The CDR3 nucleotides read TGTGCCAGCAGCTTAGCTAGCGCTGGAAACACCATATATTTT. The V and J genes are TRBV7-2 and TRBJ1-3; the D is unclear. The germline CDR1 and CDR2 sequences are SGHTA and FQGNSA. This CDR3 is built from 14 residues. V lost 0 bases, J lost 2 bases, and 5 bases lay in between.

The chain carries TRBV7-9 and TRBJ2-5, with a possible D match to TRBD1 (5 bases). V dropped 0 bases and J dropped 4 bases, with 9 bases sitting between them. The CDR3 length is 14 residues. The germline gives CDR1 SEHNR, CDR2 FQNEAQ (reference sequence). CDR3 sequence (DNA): TGTGCCAGCAGCTTAGCGCAGGGTTTAGAGACCCAGTACTTC. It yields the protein CASSLAQGLETQYF.

This CDR3 is CASRAQGGPNTEAFF. The DNA for the CDR3 is TGTGCCAGCAGAGCTCAGGGAGGGCCGAACACTGAAGCTTTCTTT. J is TRBJ1-1 and V is TRBV2, with D perhaps TRBD1 (5 bases). V lost 6 bases to trimming and J lost 1 base, with 15 bases between them. The CDR3 is made up of 15 amino acids. Germline assignment: CDR1 SNHLY and CDR2 FYNNEI.

The CDR3 region has the DNA TGTGCCAGCAGCCAAACGTGGGCAGAGCAGTACTTC. This encodes CASSQTWAEQYF. J is TRBJ2-7 and V is TRBV28; no clear D gene. Germline assignment: CDR1 MDHEN and CDR2 SYDVKM. This CDR3 has 12 amino acids. V gave up 6 bases and J gave up 7 bases, with 13 bases separating them.

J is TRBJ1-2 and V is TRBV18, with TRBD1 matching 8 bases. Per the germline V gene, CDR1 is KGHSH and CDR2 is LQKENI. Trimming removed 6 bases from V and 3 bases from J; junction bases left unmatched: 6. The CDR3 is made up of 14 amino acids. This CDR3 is CASSPGQGYYGYTF. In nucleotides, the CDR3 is TGTGCCAGCTCTCCAGGACAGGGATACTATGGCTACACCTTC.

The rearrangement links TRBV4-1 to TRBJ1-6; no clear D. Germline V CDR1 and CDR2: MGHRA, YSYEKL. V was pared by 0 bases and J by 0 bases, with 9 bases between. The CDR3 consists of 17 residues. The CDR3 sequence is CASSQDGESSYNSPLHF. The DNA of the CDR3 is TGCGCCAGCAGCCAAGACGGGGAGAGCTCCTATAATTCACCCCTCCACTTT.